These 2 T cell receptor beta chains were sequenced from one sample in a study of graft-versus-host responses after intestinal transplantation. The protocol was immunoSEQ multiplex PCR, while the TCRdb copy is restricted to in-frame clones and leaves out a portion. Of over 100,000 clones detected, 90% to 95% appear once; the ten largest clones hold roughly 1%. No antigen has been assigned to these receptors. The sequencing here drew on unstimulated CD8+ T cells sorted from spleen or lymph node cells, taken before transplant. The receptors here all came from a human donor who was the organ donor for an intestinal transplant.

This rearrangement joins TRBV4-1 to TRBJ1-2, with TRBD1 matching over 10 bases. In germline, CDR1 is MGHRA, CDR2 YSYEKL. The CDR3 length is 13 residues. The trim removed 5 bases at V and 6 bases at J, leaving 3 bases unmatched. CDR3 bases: TGCGCCAGCAGCGAGGACAGGGGGGATGGCTACACCTTC. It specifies CASSEDRGDGYTF.

The chain's CDR3 is CASSPYRGSQEAFF. CDR3 bases: TGCGCCAGCAGCCCTTACAGGGGATCCCAAGAAGCTTTCTTT. The V gene is TRBV5-1, the J gene TRBJ1-1; 7 nucleotides align to TRBD1. The CDR3 is 14 residues long. V shed 4 bases, J shed 8 bases, and the junction held 11 bases outside the gene matches. Germline CDR1 is SGHRS and CDR2 is YFSETQ.